The 21 T cell receptor beta chains presented below share a single source sample, sequenced in a study of tumor-infiltrating lymphocytes in primary liver carcinoma. Synthesis of TCR beta cDNA was carried out from 500 ng total RNA with a constant-region primer. Three nested multiplex PCR rounds of slightly modified ARM-PCR generated TCR beta libraries. Amplification in the first two PCR rounds was performed using TRBV1-TRBV30 forward primers and a C-beta reverse primer for about 10 cycles each. Each CDR3 protein gets one entry after TCRdb re-called the multiplex PCR reads with MiXCR. The data show about 120,000 distinct CDR3 sequences, approximately 70% seen once. Co-extraction of RNA and DNA was performed on about 20-32 mg of unsorted bulk tissue. Sequencing used liver tumor tissue from sampling region 1. Specified subset: tumor region T1, superior pole. These receptors were collected from a woman aged 55-69 years with primary liver carcinoma and hepatitis B virus infection.

The V and J genes are TRBV20-1 and TRBJ2-7; D is uncertain. Trimming shortened V by 1 base and J by 3 bases, and 10 bases separated the two germline ends. Germline values: CDR1 DFQATT, CDR2 SNEGSKA (reference sequence). The CDR3 loop spans 13 amino acids. CDR3 region: CSARGHTNYEQYF. The CDR3 DNA sequence: TGCAGTGCTAGAGGACACACCAACTACGAGCAGTACTTC.

About this clonotype itself: An end of the junction does not agree with germline; a read error may underlie this. The J gene is TRBJ1-2, the V gene TRBV6-6; perhaps TRBD1 as D (5 bases). There are 12 residues in the CDR3. Germline CDR1 reads MNHNY; CDR2 reads SVGAGI (reference sequence). The CDR3 DNA follows: TGTGCCAGCGGTGACAGTGGAGGAGGCTACTCTTTC. This translates into CASGDSGGGYSF.

Notes on this clonotype: A clone one base away is much larger, so this may be a read error. The genes are TRBV6-2 or TRBV6-3 and TRBJ2-1; D is perhaps TRBD2 (5 bases). The CDR3 has 13 amino acids. Germline assignment: CDR1 MNHEY and CDR2 SVGEGT. The CDR3 here is CASSWRLAYEQLF. CDR3 nucleotides: TGTGCCAGCAGTTGGCGGCTAGCCTATGAGCAGTTATTC.

Note on this clonotype: Likely a read error: the CDR3 ends without its conserved phenylalanine or tryptophan. J is TRBJ2-6 and V is TRBV6-1; D could derive from TRBD1 or TRBD2 (6 bases each). This CDR3 is built from 17 residues. Germline V gene lookup returns CDR1 MNHNS and CDR2 SASEGT. Trimming took 8 bases from V and 2 from J, leaving 19 bases between them. CDR3 protein: CASGGGSRGAGANVLTC. Written as DNA, the CDR3 is TGTGCCAGCGGTGGGGGCTCGCGGGGCGCTGGGGCCAACGTCCTGACTTGC.

On this clonotype itself: Because it lacks the conserved phenylalanine or tryptophan at the end, this CDR3 is likely a read error. This sequence joins TRBV11-3 and TRBJ1-1, with D possibly matching TRBD1 (6 bases). CDR3 length: 14 amino acids. CDR1 is SGHNT and CDR2 is YENEEA in the germline V gene. This CDR3 reads CAGSQDSLNTEAFC. The CDR3 DNA reads TGTGCCGGCAGCCAGGACAGCTTGAACACTGAAGCTTTCTGT.

On this clonotype itself: An end of the junction differs from the germline gene, which may be a read error. The genes are TRBV5-5 and TRBJ2-1; D tentatively fits TRBD1 or TRBD2 (5 bases each). The CDR3 spans 16 residues. CDR1 and CDR2 (germline): SGHKS, YYEKEE (reference sequence). CDR3: CASSPRADISYNQQFF. The DNA for the CDR3 is TGTGCCAGCAGTCCGCGAGCGGACATCTCCTACAATCAGCAGTTCTTC.

A word on this clonotype: Since a much larger clone is just one base distant, this may be a read error. The genes are TRBV28 and TRBJ1-5; possibly TRBD1 for D (5 bases). CDR1 is MDHEN, CDR2 SYDVKM, per germline. The CDR3 consists of 15 residues. The V gene lost 7 bases and the J gene lost 3 bases, with 16 bases spanning the gap. The CDR3 region has the DNA TGTGCCAGCACCAGAATCAAGGGGTTCAATCAGCCCCAGCATTTT. Its protein product is CASTRIKGFNQPQHF. The full variable domain, in which reference TRBV28 and TRBJ1-5 provide the parts outside the CDR3, is DVKVTQSSRYLVKRTGEKVFLECVQDMDHENMFWYRQDPGLGLRLIYFSYDVKMKEKGDIPEGYSVSREKKERFSLILESASTNQTSMYLCASTRIKGFNQPQHFGDGTRLSIL.

Note on this clonotype: A much larger clonotype is one base distant, so this may be a read error. The chain is built from TRBV12-3 or TRBV12-4 and TRBJ1-1, with a weak D call TRBD1 (5 bases). CDR3 length: 13 amino acids. Trimming shortened V by 7 bases and J by 1 base, and 10 bases separated the two germline ends. The CDR3 bases are TGTGCCAGCAAGAGACAGAGGAACACTGAAGCTTTCTTT. Amino acid sequence: CASKRQRNTEAFF.

About this clonotype itself: Mismatch with germline at one junction end may stem from a read error. The gene calls are TRBV5-1 and TRBJ1-1; TRBD1 agrees at 8 bases. There are 15 residues in the CDR3. The germline V gene encodes CDR1 SGHRS and CDR2 YFSETQ. The CDR3 DNA is TGCACCAGCAGCTCTGACAGGGGAGTGGGGACTGAAGCTCTCTTT. It codes for CTSSSDRGVGTEALF.

This clonotype was found many times. V gene TRBV6-5 combines with J gene TRBJ2-7, with D perhaps being TRBD1 or TRBD2 (5 bases each). Trimming left V 0 bases short and J 12 bases short, with 12 bases between. This CDR3 has 12 residues. Germline V gene lookup returns CDR1 MNHEY and CDR2 SVGAGI. DNA of the CDR3: TGTGCCAGCAGTTACTCGAAGGGACCCCGGTACTTC. This encodes CASSYSKGPRYF.

For this clonotype: One end of the junction varies from germline; a read error may be responsible. The chain links TRBV11-2 to TRBJ2-5, with D tentatively TRBD1 (5 bases). CDR1 and CDR2 from the germline V gene are SGHAT and FQNNGV. This CDR3 has 15 residues. CDR3 region: CAISHRSGPGETQYF. In DNA form, the CDR3 reads TGTGCCATCAGCCACAGGTCAGGTCCAGGGGAGACCCAGTACTTC.

The table lists this clonotype with a few counts. Being one base from a much bigger clone, this may be a read error. The V gene is TRBV29-1, the J gene TRBJ1-4; D gene ambiguous. CDR1 is SQVTM and CDR2 is ANQGSEA in the germline V gene. This CDR3 contains 13 residues. CDR3 amino acids: CGVEEGTNEKLFF. The CDR3 bases are TGCGGCGTTGAAGAGGGAACTAATGAAAAACTGTTTTTT.

This clonotype came up a few times. The genes are TRBV2 and TRBJ2-2, with D perhaps TRBD1 (5 bases). CDR3 length: 16 residues. Germline V gene sequence: CDR1 SNHLY, CDR2 FYNNEI. Trimming shortened V by 6 bases and J by 0 bases, and 14 bases separated the two germline ends. CDR3 loop: CASSRGVTANTGELFF. CDR3 bases: TGTGCCAGCAGCCGAGGTGTGACAGCGAACACCGGGGAGCTGTTTTTT.

With respect to this clonotype: A read error is possible here, since a much larger clone lies one base away. CDR3 residues: CARSIVGVDIQYF. As DNA, the CDR3 is TGTGCCAGGAGCATTGTGGGGGTGGACATTCAGTACTTC. This rearrangement joins TRBV5-4 to TRBJ2-4; D is possibly TRBD1 or TRBD2 (5 bases each). V was cut by 8 bases and J by 8 bases, with 17 bases left in between. There are 13 residues in the CDR3. CDR1 is SGHNT, CDR2 YYREEE, per germline (reference sequence).

The chain employs TRBV6-5 and TRBJ2-5, with a possible D match to TRBD2 (6 bases). CDR1 and CDR2 from the germline V gene are MNHEY and SVGAGI. The CDR3 runs to 11 residues. The V end lost 6 bases, the J end lost 14 bases, and 16 bases lay between the germline ends. CDR3 sequence reads: CASRQAGGVYF. The CDR3, as DNA: TGTGCCAGCAGGCAAGCTGGAGGGGTCTACTTC.

The rearrangement uses TRBV19 and TRBJ2-3; D remains ambiguous. V was clipped by 1 base and J by 4 bases, with 6 bases between them. This CDR3 is 13 amino acids long. The germline V gene encodes CDR1 LNHDA and CDR2 SQIVND (reference sequence). The CDR3, as DNA: TGTGCCAGTAGTATAGTTCCCGCAGATACGCAGTATTTT. It specifies CASSIVPADTQYF. The whole variable domain, remainder taken from reference TRBV19 and TRBJ2-3, is DGGITQSPKYLFRKEGQNVTLSCEQNLNHDAMYWYRQDPGQGLRLIYYSQIVNDFQKGDIAEGYSVSREKKESFPLTVTSAQKNPTAFYLCASSIVPADTQYFGPGTRLTVL.

In the case of this clonotype: A read error may produce the germline difference seen at one junction end. This CDR3 is CGSSPRSGGDTQYF. Here the CDR3 DNA reads TGCGGCAGCAGCCCCCGGTCCGGCGGGGATACGCAGTATTTT. The rearrangement joins TRBV5-1 to TRBJ2-3; D is possibly TRBD2 (5 bases). The CDR3 loop spans 14 amino acids. CDR1 SGHRS and CDR2 YFSETQ come from the germline V gene.

This chain uses TRBV7-9 with TRBJ1-3; TRBD1 agrees at 7 bases. This CDR3 comprises 14 residues. CDR1 is SEHNR and CDR2 is FQNEAQ in the germline V gene (reference sequence). Unmatched junction bases numbered 8, after V lost 5 bases and J lost 7 bases. The CDR3 sequence: CASSNHRGWNTIYF. The CDR3 DNA reads TGTGCCAGCAGCAACCACAGGGGTTGGAACACCATATATTTT.

With regard to this clonotype: The missing conserved phenylalanine or tryptophan at the end of this CDR3 makes a read error likely. This sequence joins TRBV6-5 and TRBJ1-2; no clear D. Germline V gene sequence: CDR1 MNHEY, CDR2 SVGAGI. This CDR3 has 13 amino acids. For the CDR3, the DNA is TGTGCCAGCTGTTATGGAACGCACGATGGCTACACCTTG. Protein product: CASCYGTHDGYTL.

Comment on this clonotype: A single base separates this from a much larger clone, so it may be a read error. The DNA for the CDR3 is TGTGCCAGCAGTGAAGTCGTAAAGGCGCCCAAAAACATTCAGTACTTC. It encodes CASSEVVKAPKNIQYF. This sequence joins TRBV6-1 and TRBJ2-4; no definite D call. CDR3 length: 16 residues. Germline V gene lookup returns CDR1 MNHNS and CDR2 SASEGT. Trimming cost V 1 base and J 2 bases, with 12 bases left between them.

The gene calls are TRBV7-9 and TRBJ1-2; no firm D call. Trimming cost V 5 bases and J 7 bases, with 14 bases left between them. This CDR3 comprises 13 residues. CDR1 SEHNR and CDR2 FQNEAQ come from the germline V gene (reference sequence). CDR3 protein: CASSPDYGGGYTF. Here the CDR3 DNA reads TGTGCCAGCAGCCCAGACTATGGTGGTGGCTACACCTTC.